This TCR delta chain was obtained from a study of γδ T cells in repeated Plasmodium falciparum infection. TCRdb reanalyzed the multiplex PCR reads using CATT. The sample comprises roughly 90,000 delta-chain clones, approximately 0.92% of which are singletons, and 9% to 10% rests with the top ten. Remarks on this clone: This probably arose from a read error, given a far larger clone one base away. The sample contains more than one DNA sequence encoding this CDR3.

Vgamma9/Vdelta2+ and Vdelta2-negative gammadelta T cells were flow-sorted from PBMC for bulk sequencing. The germline V gene has CDR1 GEAIGNYY and CDR2 EKD. CDR3 size: 18 residues. V lost 0 bases and J lost 3; bases outside the gene matches: 14. The source of this sequence is a pool of human donors (malaria-infected and uninfected, not separated). The sequencing sample was made of gamma-delta T cells from blood. V is TRDV2 and J is TRDJ1; 8 bases are shared with TRDD3. The J gene is not listed in TCRdb, so it was assigned here from a DNA match to germline. The CDR3 loop reads CACDTGLGDTLSADKLIF. The CDR3 DNA reads TGTGCCTGTGACACCGGTCTGGGGGACACGCTTTCAGCCGATAAACTCATCTTT.